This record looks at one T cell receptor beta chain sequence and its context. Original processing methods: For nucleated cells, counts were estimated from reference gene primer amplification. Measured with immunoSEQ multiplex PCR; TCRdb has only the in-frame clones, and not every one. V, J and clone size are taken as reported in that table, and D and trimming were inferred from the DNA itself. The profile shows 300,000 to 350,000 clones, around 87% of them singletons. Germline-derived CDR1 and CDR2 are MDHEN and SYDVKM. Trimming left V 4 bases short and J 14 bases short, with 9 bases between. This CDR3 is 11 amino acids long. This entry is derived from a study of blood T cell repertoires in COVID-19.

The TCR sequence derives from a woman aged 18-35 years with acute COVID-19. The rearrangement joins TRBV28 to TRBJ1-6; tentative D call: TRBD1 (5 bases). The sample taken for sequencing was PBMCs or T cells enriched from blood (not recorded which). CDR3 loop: CASSSGGSLHF. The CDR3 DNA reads TGTGCCAGCAGTTCGGGGGGGTCCCTCCACTTT.